These 24 T cell receptor beta chains were sequenced from one sample in a study of response to subunit inactivated influenza vaccine. TCRdb itself ran the RT-PCR reads through MiXCR, one entry per CDR3 protein. Among 250,000 to 350,000 distinct CDR3 sequences, 22% were seen once, and the ten largest hold about a tenth. The material sequenced was PBMCs from blood, taken approximately 20 months after vaccination. The receptor source for this set is a man between 50 and 69 years old who received an inactivated influenza vaccine.

The sample holds a few counts of this clonotype. This chain uses TRBV4-3 with TRBJ1-3; D uncertain. Germline loops: CDR1 LGHNA, CDR2 YSLEER. Between the trimmed V and J ends, which lost 1 base and 0 bases, there was a span of 16 bases. This CDR3 has 18 residues. CDR3: CASSQGDLSWTSGNTIYF. The CDR3 DNA reads as TGCGCCAGCAGCCAAGGTGACCTTAGCTGGACCTCTGGAAACACCATATATTTT.

The J gene is TRBJ2-7, the V gene TRBV7-9; no reliable D call. CDR1 is SEHNR, CDR2 FQNEAQ, per germline (reference sequence). This CDR3 spans 14 amino acids. V lost 2 bases, J lost 6 bases, and 14 bases lay in between. The CDR3 DNA is TGTGCCAGCAGCTTATCCTCACTTATGGGCGAGCAGTACTTC. Translated: CASSLSSLMGEQYF.

DNA for the CDR3: TGCAGTGCTGGAGCTCAACTGAACTATAATTCACCCCTCCACTTT. Its translation: CSAGAQLNYNSPLHF. The chain uses TRBV20-1 and TRBJ1-6; D is unclear. Trimming removed 5 bases from V and 3 bases from J, with 14 bases in between. The CDR3 runs to 15 residues. Germline-derived CDR1 and CDR2 are DFQATT and SNEGSKA (reference sequence).

This clonotype appeared a single time. The junction differs from germline at one of its ends, possibly a read error. The chain combines TRBV7-6 with TRBJ2-5, with 10 nucleotides matching TRBD2. Germline lookup yields CDR1 SGHVS and CDR2 FNYEAQ. This CDR3 is 16 amino acids long. DNA of the CDR3: TGTGCCAGCAGCTTTGGTGTCGTAGCGGGAGGAGAGGCCCAGTACTTC. The encoded protein is CASSFGVVAGGEAQYF.

This chain joins TRBV2 and TRBJ2-5; the D gene is possibly TRBD1 (6 bases). CDR3 length: 15 residues. Per germline, CDR1 SNHLY and CDR2 FYNNEI. V lost 1 base, J lost 0 bases, and 9 bases lay in between. The CDR3 here is CASSEDTGYQETQYF. For the CDR3, the DNA is TGTGCCAGCAGTGAAGATACAGGGTACCAAGAGACCCAGTACTTC.

This chain links TRBV20-1 with TRBJ2-4; 7 nucleotides match TRBD1. This CDR3 contains 13 residues. The germline V gene encodes CDR1 DFQATT and CDR2 SNEGSKA (reference sequence). V gave up 4 bases and J gave up 2 bases; unmatched junction bases: 2. CDR3 DNA: TGCAGTGCTAAGACAGGGCCCAAAAACATTCAGTACTTC. It translates to CSAKTGPKNIQYF.

This clonotype was seen more than once but under ten times. The CDR3 protein is CASSQEPYRLNTEAFF. The CDR3 DNA sequence: TGTGCCAGCAGCCAAGAACCGTACAGGTTGAACACTGAAGCTTTCTTT. The rearrangement links TRBV3-1 to TRBJ1-1, with D possibly TRBD1 on 5 matching bases. Trimming took off 0 bases at V and 0 bases at J, with 11 bases between the two ends. CDR1 is LGHDT, CDR2 YNNKEL, per germline (reference sequence). The CDR3 length is 16 residues.

The chain links TRBV9 to TRBJ2-5, with 14 bases identical to TRBD2. J was trimmed by 5 bases and V by 3 bases; bases with no gene match: 6. CDR3 length: 16 amino acids. Germline-derived CDR1 and CDR2 are SGDLS and YYNGEE. The CDR3 here is CASSGGLAGGAETQYF. The DNA for the CDR3 is TGTGCCAGCAGCGGAGGACTAGCGGGAGGAGCTGAGACCCAGTACTTC.

This clonotype was seen more than once but under ten times. J is TRBJ2-7 and V is TRBV5-1, with TRBD1 matching 7 bases. V was pared by 3 bases and J by 6 bases, with 12 bases of the junction left unmatched. Germline-derived CDR1 and CDR2 are SGHRS and YFSETQ. The CDR3 extends over 15 amino acids. The CDR3 DNA reads TGCGCCAGCAGCTCGACACAGGGGCCCTTCGCCGAGCAGTACTTC. It encodes CASSSTQGPFAEQYF. The whole variable domain, remainder taken from reference TRBV5-1 and TRBJ2-7, is KAGVTQTPRYLIKTRGQQVTLSCSPISGHRSVSWYQQTPGQGLQFLFEYFSETQRNKGNFPGRFSGRQFSNSRSEMNVSTLELGDSALYLCASSSTQGPFAEQYFGPGTRLTVT.

About this clonotype itself: Its ends do not fully match the called genes, so a read error is possible. The chain recombines TRBV5-5 with TRBJ1-1; D is undetermined. The CDR3 is 14 amino acids. The germline V gene has CDR1 SGHKS and CDR2 YYEKEE (reference sequence). CDR3 amino acids: CASSLFLGNAEAFF. The DNA of the CDR3 is TGTGCCAGCAGCTTGTTTCTAGGGAACGCTGAAGCTTTCTTT.

V is TRBV5-6 and J is TRBJ2-4, with D tentatively TRBD2 (6 bases). Per the germline V gene, CDR1 is SGHDT and CDR2 is YYEEEE. Trimming removed 4 bases from V and 14 bases from J, with 16 bases in between. The CDR3 extends over 12 amino acids. The CDR3 reads CASSNPAGTEYF. CDR3 in DNA: TGTGCCAGCAGCAATCCGGCGGGGACCGAGTACTTC.

The chain is built from TRBV7-2 and TRBJ1-5; tentative D call: TRBD1 (6 bases). In germline, CDR1 is SGHTA, CDR2 FQGNSA. V lost 2 bases and J 4 bases, leaving 9 bases between the germline ends. The length of the CDR3 is 14 residues. The CDR3 reads CASSLFTGNQPQHF. In nucleotides, the CDR3 is TGTGCCAGCAGCTTATTCACAGGGAATCAGCCCCAGCATTTT.

This clonotype was seen more than once but under ten times. The chain combines TRBV7-2 with TRBJ1-2; perhaps TRBD1 as D (5 bases). Germline V CDR1 and CDR2: SGHTA, FQGNSA. This CDR3 has 15 amino acids. Trimming cost V 5 bases and J 3 bases, with 16 bases left between them. CDR3: CASSQGPMEDYGYTF. CDR3 sequence (DNA): TGTGCCAGCAGCCAGGGACCCATGGAGGACTATGGCTACACCTTC.

V gene TRBV7-2 combines with J gene TRBJ2-4; 8 bases match TRBD2. In germline, CDR1 is SGHTA, CDR2 FQGNSA. The junction had 7 bases not matched to a gene; V was cut back by 3 bases and J by 6 bases. This CDR3 region has 15 residues. CDR3 amino acids: CASSLERGWGNIQYF. CDR3 nucleotides: TGTGCCAGCAGCTTGGAGCGGGGGTGGGGAAACATTCAGTACTTC.

The rearrangement uses TRBV9 and TRBJ2-1; tentatively, D is TRBD1 (5 bases). The CDR3 runs 16 residues. Germline V gene sequence: CDR1 SGDLS, CDR2 YYNGEE. V was clipped by 4 bases and J by 0 bases, with 14 bases between them. In nucleotides, the CDR3 is TGTGCCAGCAGCCCTATACAGGCCAGCTCCTACAATGAGCAGTTCTTC. Translating gives CASSPIQASSYNEQFF.

This clonotype was seen only a few times. The chain has TRBV27 and TRBJ2-2; 10 bases are shared with TRBD1. Germline V gene sequence: CDR1 MNHEY, CDR2 SMNVEV (reference sequence). V trimming: 8 bases; J trimming: 4 bases; junction bases outside the gene matches: 4. The length of the CDR3 is 14 residues. CDR3 sequence (DNA): TGTGCCAGCCGAAGGACAGGGGGCACCGGGGAGCTGTTTTTT. It translates to CASRRTGGTGELFF.

This clonotype was seen a few times. The rearrangement joins TRBV6-1 to TRBJ2-5; 8 nucleotides match TRBD1. The V segment lost 6 bases and the J segment 1 base; nucleotides outside the gene matches: 7. Germline V CDR1 and CDR2: MNHNS, SASEGT. This CDR3 has 15 residues. The CDR3 sequence is CASRRRGTGQETQYF. CDR3 DNA: TGTGCCAGCAGACGGAGAGGGACAGGCCAAGAGACCCAGTACTTC.

This rearrangement joins TRBV5-3 to TRBJ2-1; 7 bases map to TRBD2. TRBV5-3 is marked as an open reading frame, function uncertain. The trim removed 4 bases at V and 5 bases at J, leaving 6 bases unmatched. CDR3 length: 14 residues. The CDR3 spells CARSHSGLHNEQFF. The CDR3, as DNA: TGTGCCAGAAGCCACTCGGGACTACACAATGAGCAGTTCTTC.

This chain uses TRBV20-1 with TRBJ1-1; D gene uncertain. CDR1 and CDR2 (germline): DFQATT, SNEGSKA (reference sequence). CDR3 length equals 13 residues. V was cut by 3 bases and J by 1 base, with 9 bases left in between. CDR3 bases: TGCAGTGCTAGGTTTAGGAGGAACACTGAAGCTTTCTTT. Translating gives CSARFRRNTEAFF.

J is TRBJ1-1 and V is TRBV12-3 or TRBV12-4; 9 positions agree with TRBD1. Trimming at V came to 6 bases and at J to 0 bases, leaving 11 bases not matched to a gene. This CDR3 spans 17 amino acids. CDR3 region: CASSPGQGVGMNTEAFF. In DNA, the CDR3 is TGTGCCAGCAGCCCGGGACAGGGCGTCGGTATGAACACTGAAGCTTTCTTT.

This clonotype was counted only a few times. CDR3 in amino acids: CASSLGPGTGTGGNYGYTF. In DNA, the CDR3 is TGTGCCAGCAGCTTGGGGCCAGGGACAGGGACAGGGGGAAACTATGGCTACACCTTC. The rearrangement links TRBV5-4 to TRBJ1-2; TRBD1 agrees at 11 bases. The CDR3 is made up of 19 amino acids. V lost 0 bases and J lost 2; bases outside the gene matches: 12. Germline V gene sequence: CDR1 SGHNT, CDR2 YYREEE (reference sequence).

This clonotype was seen a few times. This chain connects TRBV6-5 to TRBJ2-7; 9 bases are shared with TRBD1. The CDR3 has 17 residues. The V gene end was trimmed by 2 bases and the J gene end by 0 bases; junction bases not matched to a gene: 8. Germline CDR1 is MNHEY and CDR2 is SVGAGI. CDR3 bases: TGTGCCAGCAGTTACGCCCGACCGGGACAGGGCTCCTACGAGCAGTACTTC. Translation gives CASSYARPGQGSYEQYF.

This clonotype was seen many times. CDR3 sequence (DNA): TGCAGCGTTGACCGTACAGAGAACACTGAAGCTTTCTTT. It is translated as CSVDRTENTEAFF. The chain employs TRBV29-1 and TRBJ1-1; D remains ambiguous. CDR3 length: 13 amino acids. Germline assignment: CDR1 SQVTM and CDR2 ANQGSEA. V was clipped by 3 bases and J by 1 base, with 9 bases between them.

This clonotype was counted at least ten times. The chain carries TRBV7-2 and TRBJ1-1; tentatively, D is TRBD1 (6 bases). The ends were cut back, 7 bases at V and 1 base at J, with 10 bases in the middle. The CDR3 loop spans 13 amino acids. CDR1 is SGHTA and CDR2 is FQGNSA in the germline V gene. CDR3 sequence reads: CASKRQANTEAFF. The CDR3 DNA reads as TGTGCCAGCAAAAGACAGGCGAACACTGAAGCTTTCTTT.